This T cell receptor beta chain was documented in a study of CD8 T cells in Susac syndrome. Random hexamers primed reverse transcription of roughly 0.45 to 1 ug RNA. Each CDR3 protein is one row after TCRdb ran MiXCR on the immunoSEQ multiplex PCR reads. The profile covers roughly 150,000 distinct CDR3 sequences, with around 93% appearing a single time and around 0.13% taken by the ten largest. The CDR3 has 15 residues. Germline V gene data show CDR1 as SGHTA and CDR2 as FQGNSA. Trimming removed 5 bases from V and 3 bases from J; junction bases left unmatched: 7. This TCR derives from a human donor in good health. The chain carries TRBV7-2 and TRBJ1-5, with 7 bases fitting TRBD1. The sequenced material came from CD4+ T cells from PBMCs. The CDR3 sequence is CASSPQGLDNQPQHF. CDR3 coding DNA: TGTGCCAGCAGCCCACAGGGGCTGGACAATCAGCCCCAGCATTTT.